This T cell receptor beta chain originates from a study of T-cell reconstitution after alpha-beta-depleted transplantation in children. V was pared by 2 bases and J by 7 bases, with 17 bases between. The CDR3 covers 15 residues. Unique molecular identifiers were incorporated into the prepared TCRbeta library. MiXCR, run by TCRdb on the PCR reads, gives a single entry per CDR3 protein. The sample lists about 640,000 distinct CDR3 sequences, roughly 17% occurring once. The sample in question was PBMCs from the stem cell graft donor, obtained from the stem cell graft. This receptor was obtained from a human donor who donated a stem cell graft to a child with acute myeloid leukemia. V and J are TRBV12-3 or TRBV12-4 and TRBJ1-2; no definite D call. Here the CDR3 DNA reads TGTGCCAGCAGTTTAAAGGGTCCGGGCATGGGTGGCTACACCTTC. It codes for CASSLKGPGMGGYTF.